This TCR beta chain derives from a study of T cell responses to AZD1222 COVID-19 vaccine. Assay used: immunoSEQ multiplex PCR; TCRdb lists only in-frame clones, some missing. The repertoire holds 100,000 to 150,000 clones, with 75% to 95% as singletons. From germline, CDR1 is SGDLS and CDR2 YYNGEE. CDR3 length: 15 amino acids. V trimming: 0 bases; J trimming: 2 bases; junction bases outside the gene matches: 2. Material: peripheral blood, obtained on day 0 of AZD1222 vaccination. The origin of this receptor is an adult in good health. This chain uses TRBV9 with TRBJ2-1; the match to TRBD1 covers 7 bases. The CDR3, as DNA: TGTGCCAGCAGCGTAGTCGGACAGGCCTACAATGAGCAGTTCTTC. Translation gives CASSVVGQAYNEQFF.